Listed below are T cell receptor beta chains from one sample, sequenced in a study of shared clonotypes between healthy human individuals. Generated by immunoSEQ multiplex PCR, the TCRdb table keeps only in-frame clones and is missing some. The sample includes some 1 million clones, around 74% of them seen just once. Input material: memory CD4+ T cells sorted from blood. Receptor source: a man between 18 and 35 years old in good health. Both conserved end residues are part of each CDR3. D genes are given only for firm matches. The listing skips clone size in some rows; elsewhere it reads once, few, many or a size class.

D gene: NA; V gene: TRBV7-2; clone size: NA; J gene: TRBJ2-2; CDR3 protein: CASSLARLGAGELFF; CDR3 DNA: TGTGCCAGCAGCTTAGCGAGACTCGGGGCCGGGGAGCTGTTTTTT
D gene: NA; V gene: TRBV5-1; clone size: NA; J gene: TRBJ2-5; CDR3 protein: CASSFAGDQETQYF; CDR3 DNA: TGCGCCAGCAGCTTTGCAGGAGATCAAGAGACCCAGTACTTC
D gene: TRBD1; V gene: TRBV23-1; clone size: NA; J gene: TRBJ2-7; CDR3 protein: CASSPTGTGKETYEQYF; CDR3 DNA: TGCGCCAGCAGTCCAACGGGGACAGGGAAGGAGACCTACGAGCAGTACTTC
D gene: NA; V gene: TRBV21-1; clone size: NA; J gene: TRBJ2-3; CDR3 protein: CASSKERASDRTDTQYF; CDR3 DNA: TGTGCCAGCAGCAAAGAAAGGGCTAGCGATAGGACAGATACGCAGTATTTT
D gene: NA; V gene: TRBV9; clone size: once; J gene: TRBJ2-7; CDR3 protein: CASSPGGSKDYEQYF; CDR3 DNA: TGTGCCAGCAGCCCAGGAGGATCGAAGGACTACGAGCAGTACTTC
D gene: TRBD2; V gene: TRBV5-1; clone size: NA; J gene: TRBJ2-7; CDR3 protein: CASSWTSGRPYEQYF; CDR3 DNA: TGCGCCAGCAGCTGGACTAGCGGGAGGCCCTACGAGCAGTACTTC
D gene: NA; V gene: TRBV7-8; clone size: once; J gene: TRBJ1-6; CDR3 protein: CASSITGGPNSPLHF; CDR3 DNA: TGTGCCAGCAGCATAACCGGGGGCCCTAATTCACCCCTCCACTTT
D gene: TRBD1; V gene: TRBV28; clone size: few; J gene: TRBJ2-5; CDR3 protein: CATTGGGQETQYF; CDR3 DNA: TGTGCCACCACAGGGGGTGGGCAAGAGACCCAGTACTTC
D gene: TRBD1; V gene: TRBV7-9; clone size: NA; J gene: TRBJ2-4; CDR3 protein: CASSQGQERYF; CDR3 DNA: TGTGCCAGCAGCCAGGGACAGGAAAGGTACTTC
D gene: TRBD1; V gene: TRBV7-6; clone size: NA; J gene: TRBJ1-2; CDR3 protein: CASSLGQGAGGYTF; CDR3 DNA: TGTGCCAGCAGCTTGGGACAGGGGGCAGGGGGCTACACCTTC
D gene: NA; V gene: TRBV6-1; clone size: NA; J gene: TRBJ2-4; CDR3 protein: CASSEAGPKNIQYF; CDR3 DNA: TGTGCCAGCAGTGAAGCGGGGCCTAAAAACATTCAGTACTTC
D gene: NA; V gene: TRBV19; clone size: once; J gene: TRBJ2-2; CDR3 protein: CASSIDSGTGELFF; CDR3 DNA: TGTGCCAGTAGTATAGATTCCGGCACCGGGGAGCTGTTTTTT
D gene: TRBD2; V gene: TRBV15; clone size: NA; J gene: TRBJ2-5; CDR3 protein: CATSRDRLAGETQYF; CDR3 DNA: TGTGCCACCAGCAGAGATAGGCTAGCGGGGGAGACCCAGTACTTC
D gene: NA; V gene: TRBV10-3; clone size: NA; J gene: TRBJ1-4; CDR3 protein: CAISESGGLEKLFF; CDR3 DNA: TGTGCCATCAGTGAGTCAGGGGGTTTGGAAAAACTGTTTTTT
D gene: NA; V gene: TRBV11-2; clone size: NA; J gene: TRBJ2-1; CDR3 protein: CARGRVPNEQFF; CDR3 DNA: TGTGCCAGGGGGCGAGTCCCTAATGAGCAGTTCTTC
D gene: NA; V gene: TRBV5-1; clone size: once; J gene: TRBJ1-1; CDR3 protein: CASSLQQNTEAFF; CDR3 DNA: TGCGCCAGCAGCTTACAGCAGAACACTGAAGCTTTCTTT
D gene: NA; V gene: TRBV2; clone size: NA; J gene: TRBJ2-7; CDR3 protein: CASRGFYEQYF; CDR3 DNA: TGTGCCAGCAGGGGGTTCTACGAGCAGTACTTC
D gene: TRBD1; V gene: TRBV28; clone size: NA; J gene: TRBJ1-2; CDR3 protein: CASSLGGQGAFGRGYTF; CDR3 DNA: TGTGCCAGCAGTTTGGGGGGCCAGGGGGCGTTCGGCCGTGGCTACACCTTC
D gene: TRBD2; V gene: TRBV11-2; clone size: NA; J gene: TRBJ2-3; CDR3 protein: CASSPPGLAGADTQYF; CDR3 DNA: TGTGCCAGCAGCCCGCCGGGACTAGCGGGAGCAGATACGCAGTATTTT
D gene: NA; V gene: TRBV19; clone size: NA; J gene: TRBJ2-3; CDR3 protein: CASSIIGDTQYF; CDR3 DNA: TGTGCCAGTAGTATAATCGGAGATACGCAGTATTTT
D gene: TRBD1; V gene: TRBV6-6; clone size: few; J gene: TRBJ1-1; CDR3 protein: CAGKGADPTEAFF; CDR3 DNA: TGTGCCGGTAAGGGGGCGGATCCCACTGAAGCTTTCTTT
D gene: NA; V gene: TRBV5-1; clone size: NA; J gene: TRBJ2-3; CDR3 protein: CASSLGSPMTDTQYF; CDR3 DNA: TGCGCCAGCAGCTTAGGGTCCCCTATGACAGATACGCAGTATTTT
D gene: NA; V gene: TRBV18; clone size: NA; J gene: TRBJ2-7; CDR3 protein: CASSPKERAEQYF; CDR3 DNA: TGTGCCAGCTCACCAAAGGAAAGGGCCGAGCAGTACTTC
D gene: NA; V gene: TRBV10-2; clone size: NA; J gene: TRBJ1-1; CDR3 protein: CASSATEGTEAFF; CDR3 DNA: TGCGCCAGCAGCGCTACTGAAGGGACTGAAGCTTTCTTT